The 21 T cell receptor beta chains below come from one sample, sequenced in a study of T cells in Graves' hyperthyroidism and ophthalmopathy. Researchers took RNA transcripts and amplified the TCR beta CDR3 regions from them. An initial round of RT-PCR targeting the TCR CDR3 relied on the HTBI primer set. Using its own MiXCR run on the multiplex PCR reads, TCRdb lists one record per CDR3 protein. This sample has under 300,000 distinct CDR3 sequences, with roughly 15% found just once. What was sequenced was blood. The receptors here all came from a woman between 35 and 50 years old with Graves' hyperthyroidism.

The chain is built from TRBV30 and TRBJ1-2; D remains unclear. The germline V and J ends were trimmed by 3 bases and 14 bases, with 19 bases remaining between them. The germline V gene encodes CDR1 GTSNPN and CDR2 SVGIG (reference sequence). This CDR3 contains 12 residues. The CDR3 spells CAWSSDRGFPTF. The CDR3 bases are TGTGCCTGGAGCTCGGATCGCGGGTTTCCTACCTTC.

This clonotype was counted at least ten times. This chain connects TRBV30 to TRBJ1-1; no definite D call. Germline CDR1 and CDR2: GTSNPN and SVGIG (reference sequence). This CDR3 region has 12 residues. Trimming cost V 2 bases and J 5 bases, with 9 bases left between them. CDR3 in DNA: TGTGCCTGGAGTACGAGTGGAACTGAAGCTTTCTTT. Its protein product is CAWSTSGTEAFF.

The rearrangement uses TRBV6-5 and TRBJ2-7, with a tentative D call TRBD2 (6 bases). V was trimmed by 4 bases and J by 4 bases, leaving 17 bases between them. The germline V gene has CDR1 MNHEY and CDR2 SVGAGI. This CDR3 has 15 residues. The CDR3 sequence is CASSLAELTLYEQYF. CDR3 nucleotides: TGTGCCAGCAGTTTAGCGGAACTGACTCTGTACGAGCAGTACTTC.

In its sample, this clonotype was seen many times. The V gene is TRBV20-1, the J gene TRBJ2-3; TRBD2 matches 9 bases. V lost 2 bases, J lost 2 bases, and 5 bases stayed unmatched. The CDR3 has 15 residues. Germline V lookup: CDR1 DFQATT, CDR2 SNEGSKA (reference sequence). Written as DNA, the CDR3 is TGCAGTGCTAGATCTGGACTAGCGCTCACAGATACGCAGTATTTT. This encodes CSARSGLALTDTQYF.

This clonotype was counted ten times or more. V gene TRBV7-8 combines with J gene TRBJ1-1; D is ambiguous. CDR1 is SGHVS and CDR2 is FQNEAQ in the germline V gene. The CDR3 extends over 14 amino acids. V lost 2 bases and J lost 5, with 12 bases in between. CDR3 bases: TGTGCCAGCAGCTTAAGGTCGTCGGGGACTGAAGCTTTCTTT. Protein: CASSLRSSGTEAFF.

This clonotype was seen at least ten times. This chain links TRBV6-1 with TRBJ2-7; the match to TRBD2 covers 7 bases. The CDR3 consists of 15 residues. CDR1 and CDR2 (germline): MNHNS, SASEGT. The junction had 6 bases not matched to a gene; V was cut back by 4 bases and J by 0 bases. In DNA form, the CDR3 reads TGTGCCAGCAGTGTGGATCCTAGCGGCTCCTACGAGCAGTACTTC. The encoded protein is CASSVDPSGSYEQYF.

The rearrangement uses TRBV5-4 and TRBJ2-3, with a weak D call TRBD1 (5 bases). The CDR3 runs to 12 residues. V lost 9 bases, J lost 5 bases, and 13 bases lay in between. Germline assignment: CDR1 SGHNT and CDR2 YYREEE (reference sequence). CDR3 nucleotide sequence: TGTGCCATCTCAGGGATGGGAGATACGCAGTATTTT. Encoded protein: CAISGMGDTQYF.

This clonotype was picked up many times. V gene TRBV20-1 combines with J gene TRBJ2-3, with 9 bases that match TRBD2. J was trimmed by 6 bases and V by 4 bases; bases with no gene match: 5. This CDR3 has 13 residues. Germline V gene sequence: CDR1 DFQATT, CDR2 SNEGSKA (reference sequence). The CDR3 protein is CSATAGGWDTQYF. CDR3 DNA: TGCAGTGCTACAGCGGGAGGTTGGGATACGCAGTATTTT.

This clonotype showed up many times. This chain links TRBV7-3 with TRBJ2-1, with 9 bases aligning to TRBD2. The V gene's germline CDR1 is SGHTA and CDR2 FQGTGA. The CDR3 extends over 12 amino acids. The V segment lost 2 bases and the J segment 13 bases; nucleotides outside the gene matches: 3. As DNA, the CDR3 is TGTGCCAGCAGCTTAGCGGGAGGGCCCCAGTTCTTC. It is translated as CASSLAGGPQFF. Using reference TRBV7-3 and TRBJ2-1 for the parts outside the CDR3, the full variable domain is GAGVSQTPSNKVTEKGKYVELRCDPISGHTALYWYRQSLGQGPEFLIYFQGTGAADDSGLPNDRFFAVRPEGSVSTLKIQRTERGDSAVYLCASSLAGGPQFFGPGTRLTVL.

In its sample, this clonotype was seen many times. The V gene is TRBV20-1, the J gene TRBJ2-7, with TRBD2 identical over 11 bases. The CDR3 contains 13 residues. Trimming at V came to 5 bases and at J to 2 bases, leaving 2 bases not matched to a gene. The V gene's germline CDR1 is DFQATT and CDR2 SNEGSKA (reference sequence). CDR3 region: CSAVTSGAYEQYF. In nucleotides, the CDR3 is TGCAGTGCTGTGACTAGCGGGGCCTACGAGCAGTACTTC.

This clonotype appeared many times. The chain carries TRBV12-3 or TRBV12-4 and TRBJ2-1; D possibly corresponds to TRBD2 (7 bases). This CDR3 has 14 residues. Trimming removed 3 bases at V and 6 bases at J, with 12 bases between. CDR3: CASSFGGGGNEQFF. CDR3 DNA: TGTGCCAGCAGTTTTGGGGGAGGGGGCAATGAGCAGTTCTTC.

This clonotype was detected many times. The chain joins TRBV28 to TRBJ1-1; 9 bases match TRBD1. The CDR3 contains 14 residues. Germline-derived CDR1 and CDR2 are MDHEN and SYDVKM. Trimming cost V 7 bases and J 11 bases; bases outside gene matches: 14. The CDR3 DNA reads TGTGCCAGCATCGTATCACAGGGGGCGGGTAGGGCTTTCTTT. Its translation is CASIVSQGAGRAFF.

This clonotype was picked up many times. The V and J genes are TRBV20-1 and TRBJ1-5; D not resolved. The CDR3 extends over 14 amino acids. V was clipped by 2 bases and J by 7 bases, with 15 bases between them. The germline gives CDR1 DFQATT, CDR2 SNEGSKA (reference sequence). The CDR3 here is CSARSGNPGQPQHF. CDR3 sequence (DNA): TGCAGTGCTAGATCTGGGAACCCCGGGCAGCCCCAGCATTTT.

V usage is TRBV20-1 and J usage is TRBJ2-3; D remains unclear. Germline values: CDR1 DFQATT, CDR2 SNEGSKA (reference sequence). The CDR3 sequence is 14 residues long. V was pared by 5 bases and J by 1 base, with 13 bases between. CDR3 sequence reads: CSAPSPAGTDTQYF. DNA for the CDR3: TGCAGTGCTCCATCCCCGGCCGGCACAGATACGCAGTATTTT.

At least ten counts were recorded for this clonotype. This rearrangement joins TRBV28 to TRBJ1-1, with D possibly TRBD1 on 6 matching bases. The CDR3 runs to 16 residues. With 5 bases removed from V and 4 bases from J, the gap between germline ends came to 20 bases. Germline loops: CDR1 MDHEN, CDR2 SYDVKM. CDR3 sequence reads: CASSPGGAARGTEAFF. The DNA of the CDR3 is TGTGCCAGCAGTCCTGGGGGGGCGGCCAGGGGCACTGAAGCTTTCTTT.

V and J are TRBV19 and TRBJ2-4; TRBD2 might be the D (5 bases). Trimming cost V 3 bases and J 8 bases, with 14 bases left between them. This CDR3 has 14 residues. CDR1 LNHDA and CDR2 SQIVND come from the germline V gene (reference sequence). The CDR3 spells CASSMGRTVDIQYF. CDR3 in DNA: TGTGCCAGTAGTATGGGGAGAACAGTAGACATTCAGTACTTC. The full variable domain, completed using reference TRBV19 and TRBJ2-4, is DGGITQSPKYLFRKEGQNVTLSCEQNLNHDAMYWYRQDPGQGLRLIYYSQIVNDFQKGDIAEGYSVSREKKESFPLTVTSAQKNPTAFYLCASSMGRTVDIQYFGAGTRLSVL.

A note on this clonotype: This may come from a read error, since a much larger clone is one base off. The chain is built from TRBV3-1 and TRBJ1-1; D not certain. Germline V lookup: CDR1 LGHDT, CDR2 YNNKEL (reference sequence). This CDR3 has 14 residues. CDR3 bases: TGTGCCAGCGGCCATTCCCATGATAACACTGAAGCTTTCTTT. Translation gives CASGHSHDNTEAFF.

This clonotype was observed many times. CDR3 loop: CASSLKKGHGYTF. The CDR3, as DNA: TGTGCCAGCAGCTTAAAAAAGGGACATGGCTACACCTTC. This rearrangement joins TRBV5-8 to TRBJ1-2; tentatively, D is TRBD1 (5 bases). This CDR3 region has 13 residues. The germline V gene has CDR1 SGHTS and CDR2 YDEGEE. V dropped 2 bases and J dropped 6 bases, with 11 bases sitting between them.

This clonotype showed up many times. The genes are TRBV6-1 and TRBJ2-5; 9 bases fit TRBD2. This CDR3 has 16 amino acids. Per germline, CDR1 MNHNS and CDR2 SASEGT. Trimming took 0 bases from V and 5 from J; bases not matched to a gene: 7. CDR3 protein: CASSEAAGGGSETQYF. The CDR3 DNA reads TGTGCCAGCAGTGAAGCTGCGGGGGGGGGGTCGGAGACCCAGTACTTC.

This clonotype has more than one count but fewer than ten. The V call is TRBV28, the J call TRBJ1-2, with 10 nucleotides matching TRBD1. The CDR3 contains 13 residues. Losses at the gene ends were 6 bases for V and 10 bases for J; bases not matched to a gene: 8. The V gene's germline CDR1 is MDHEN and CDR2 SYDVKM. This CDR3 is CASSWDRGGDYTF. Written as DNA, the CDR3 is TGTGCCAGCAGCTGGGACAGGGGAGGTGACTACACCTTC.

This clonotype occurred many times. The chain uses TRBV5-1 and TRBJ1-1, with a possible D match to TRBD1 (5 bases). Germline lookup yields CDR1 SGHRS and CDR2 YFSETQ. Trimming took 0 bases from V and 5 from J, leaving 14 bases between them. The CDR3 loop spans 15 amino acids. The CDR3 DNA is TGCGCCAGCAGCTTGGGCAAGGGGTTGACGACTGAAGCTTTCTTT. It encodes CASSLGKGLTTEAFF.